This TCR beta chain was retrieved from a study of T cell responses to AZD1222 COVID-19 vaccine. CDR3 length: 13 amino acids. Germline V CDR1 and CDR2: SGHRS, YFSETQ. With V trimmed by 7 bases and J by 5 bases, 6 bases remained unmatched. Repertoires were generated with immunoSEQ multiplex PCR, while TCRdb's copy carries only in-frame clones and drops some. This sample has 100,000 to 150,000 clones; approximately 91% occur once, and the top ten carry approximately 6%. Sample: peripheral blood, taken on day 0 of AZD1222 vaccination. The receptor was isolated from an adult in good health. The chain carries TRBV5-1 and TRBJ2-3; TRBD1 matches at 8 bases. CDR3 residues: CASGQGGRDTQYF. As DNA, the CDR3 is TGCGCCAGCGGACAGGGAGGTAGAGATACGCAGTATTTT. Supplemented by reference TRBV5-1 and TRBJ2-3, the full variable domain reads KAGVTQTPRYLIKTRGQQVTLSCSPISGHRSVSWYQQTPGQGLQFLFEYFSETQRNKGNFPGRFSGRQFSNSRSEMNVSTLELGDSALYLCASGQGGRDTQYFGPGTRLTVL.